Each of the 32 T cell receptor beta chains below was sequenced from the same sample in a study of blood T cell repertoires in COVID-19. The repertoire was sequenced with immunoSEQ multiplex PCR; TCRdb's copy has only in-frame clones and lacks some. The sample lists about 180,000 clones; 70% to 90% were seen once. Source material: peripheral blood. The receptors were sampled from a man in his sixties with acute or convalescent COVID-19.

The J gene is TRBJ2-2, the V gene TRBV27, with 7 bases that match TRBD2. This CDR3 is 13 amino acids long. Trimming removed 7 bases from V and 1 base from J; junction bases left unmatched: 0. CDR1 is MNHEY, CDR2 SMNVEV, per germline (reference sequence). The chain's CDR3 is CASTSGNTGELFF. The CDR3 DNA reads as TGTGCCAGCACTAGCGGGAACACCGGGGAGCTGTTTTTT.

J is TRBJ2-1 and V is TRBV21-1; TRBD2, the D gene given by the table, was not confirmed from the DNA. TRBV21-1 is classified as a pseudogene. This CDR3 spans 15 amino acids. CDR3 protein: CASSKKKNGDNEQFF. Written as DNA, the CDR3 is TGTGCCAGCAGCAAAAAGAAGAACGGGGACAATGAGCAGTTCTTC.

The V and J genes are TRBV9 and TRBJ1-1; D possibly corresponds to TRBD1 (5 bases). The V and J ends lost 3 bases and 11 bases respectively, with 11 bases between them. From germline, CDR1 is SGDLS and CDR2 YYNGEE. This CDR3 is built from 11 residues. CDR3 sequence reads: CASSGGAQAFF. Here the CDR3 DNA reads TGTGCCAGCAGCGGCGGGGCTCAGGCTTTCTTT. Together with reference TRBV9 and TRBJ1-1, the CDR3 gives the full variable domain: DSGVTQTPKHLITATGQRVTLRCSPRSGDLSVYWYQQSLDQGLQFLIQYYNGEERAKGNILERFSAQQFPDLHSELNLSSLELGDSALYFCASSGGAQAFFGQGTRLTVV.

The chain is built from TRBV5-1 and TRBJ2-3, with a tentative D call TRBD2 (6 bases). V lost 2 bases to trimming and J lost 7 bases, with 11 bases between them. The V gene's germline CDR1 is SGHRS and CDR2 YFSETQ. The CDR3 loop spans 13 amino acids. The CDR3 DNA sequence: TGCGCCAGCAGCTTCCCGGAGGGGTATACGCAGTATTTT. Translated, it gives CASSFPEGYTQYF.

The chain couples TRBV2 to TRBJ2-2; unclear D gene. Germline CDR1 reads SNHLY; CDR2 reads FYNNEI. Trimming left V 8 bases short and J 2 bases short, with 12 bases between. This CDR3 spans 14 amino acids. CDR3 region: CASSVTYNTGELFF. The CDR3 nucleotides are TGTGCCAGCTCGGTGACTTACAACACCGGGGAGCTGTTTTTT.

The rearrangement links TRBV5-1 to TRBJ2-7, with 8 bases that match TRBD2. Trimming removed 0 bases from V and 2 bases from J; junction bases left unmatched: 10. Looked up from germline, CDR1 is SGHRS and CDR2 is YFSETQ. There are 17 residues in the CDR3. The chain's CDR3 is CASSLALETSETYEQYF. CDR3 in DNA: TGCGCCAGCAGCTTGGCCTTAGAGACTAGCGAGACCTACGAGCAGTACTTC. The full variable domain, rest sourced from reference TRBV5-1 and TRBJ2-7, is KAGVTQTPRYLIKTRGQQVTLSCSPISGHRSVSWYQQTPGQGLQFLFEYFSETQRNKGNFPGRFSGRQFSNSRSEMNVSTLELGDSALYLCASSLALETSETYEQYFGPGTRLTVT.

This clone was seen a single time. The chain couples TRBV7-3 to TRBJ2-3; the match to TRBD2 covers 8 bases. Trimming cost V 0 bases and J 0 bases; bases outside gene matches: 14. This CDR3 has 20 amino acids. The germline CDR1 and CDR2 sequences are SGHTA and FQGTGA. The CDR3 DNA is TGTGCCAGCAGCTTAACAGGCAGTTCAACTAGCGGAACCAGCACAGATACGCAGTATTTT. Encoded protein: CASSLTGSSTSGTSTDTQYF.

The genes are TRBV7-8 and TRBJ2-6; D is ambiguous. The germline CDR1 and CDR2 sequences are SGHVS and FQNEAQ. With 0 bases removed from V and 0 bases from J, the gap between germline ends came to 15 bases. The length of the CDR3 is 19 residues. CDR3 sequence (DNA): TGTGCCAGCAGCTTAGCGTCGATACAGATACTCTCTGGGGCCAACGTCCTGACTTTC. Translating it yields CASSLASIQILSGANVLTF.

Concerning this clone itself: A junction end diverges from the germline sequence, so it may reflect a read error. This chain joins TRBV6-2 or TRBV6-3 and TRBJ2-7; 10 bases align to TRBD2. CDR1 is MNHEY and CDR2 is SVGEGT in the germline V gene. The CDR3 length is 12 residues. DNA of the CDR3: TGTGCCAGCAGCCAACCTCTAGCGGGAGCTTTCTTC. Translated, it gives CASSQPLAGAFF.

V gene TRBV27 combines with J gene TRBJ2-1; 9 nucleotides agree with TRBD2. The V gene's germline CDR1 is MNHEY and CDR2 SMNVEV (reference sequence). After removal of 4 bases from V and 8 bases from J, the junction contained 3 bases not matched to a gene. The CDR3 loop spans 13 amino acids. The CDR3 DNA reads as TGTGCCAGCAGTTCCGGGACTAGCCATGAGCAGTTCTTC. Its translation: CASSSGTSHEQFF.

This chain joins TRBV3-1 (or the pseudogene TRBV3-2) and TRBJ2-5; D unresolved. The CDR3 runs 14 residues. Trimming removed 4 bases from V and 2 bases from J, with 11 bases in between. Per germline, CDR1 LGHDT and CDR2 YNNKEL (reference sequence). CDR3 amino acids: CASSPPSRQETQYF. In DNA, the CDR3 is TGTGCCAGCAGCCCTCCATCCCGGCAAGAGACCCAGTACTTC.

The J gene is TRBJ2-4, the V gene TRBV5-5, with 10 bases identical to TRBD1. The J segment lost 4 bases and the V segment lost 0 bases, leaving 1 base of the junction unmatched. The CDR3 runs 15 residues. Per the germline V gene, CDR1 is SGHKS and CDR2 is YYEKEE (reference sequence). The CDR3 sequence: CASSLGGQGKNIQYF. DNA for the CDR3: TGTGCCAGCAGCTTGGGGGGACAGGGGAAAAACATTCAGTACTTC.

V is TRBV5-6 and J is TRBJ2-3, with 7 bases aligning to TRBD2. Per the germline V gene, CDR1 is SGHDT and CDR2 is YYEEEE. The V gene end was trimmed by 2 bases and the J gene end by 3 bases; junction bases not matched to a gene: 9. This CDR3 region has 16 residues. In DNA, the CDR3 is TGTGCCAGCAGCTTAACGGCGGGAGATTGGACAGATACGCAGTATTTT. As protein: CASSLTAGDWTDTQYF.

Written as DNA, the CDR3 is TGCGCCAGCAGCCAAGATTATGGCAGGGTAGGGTTTCGGGCAGATACGCAGTATTTT. Translating it yields CASSQDYGRVGFRADTQYF. The V gene is TRBV4-3, the J gene TRBJ2-3; D is possibly TRBD1 (5 bases). This CDR3 is 19 amino acids long. V dropped 0 bases and J dropped 4 bases, with 23 bases sitting between them. Germline V lookup: CDR1 LGHNA, CDR2 YSLEER.

As regards this clone: A read error may account for a junction end that differs from germline. V gene TRBV6-4 combines with J gene TRBJ2-7; D is uncertain. The CDR3 has 12 amino acids. The germline V gene has CDR1 MRHNA and CDR2 SNTAGT. The CDR3 loop reads CASSDSSGAFSF. The CDR3 DNA follows: TGTGCCAGCAGTGACTCGAGTGGAGCTTTCTCCTTC.

This chain links TRBV5-4 with TRBJ2-3, with 7 bases matching TRBD2. The CDR3 contains 18 residues. J lost 1 base, V lost 1 base, and 12 bases had no gene match. Germline V CDR1 and CDR2: SGHNT, YYREEE (reference sequence). In DNA form, the CDR3 reads TGTGCCAGCAGCTTGAATCAGTGGGCGGGAGCCGGCACAGATACGCAGTATTTT. Encoded protein: CASSLNQWAGAGTDTQYF.

This rearrangement joins TRBV27 to TRBJ1-6; TRBD1 matches 7 bases. With 0 bases clipped from V and 8 bases from J, the junction kept 4 bases outside the gene matches. The CDR3 contains 15 residues. The germline CDR1 and CDR2 sequences are MNHEY and SMNVEV (reference sequence). CDR3 in amino acids: CASSLSGTAYSPLHF. The CDR3 nucleotides read TGTGCCAGCAGTTTATCCGGGACAGCTTATTCACCCCTCCACTTT.

The chain links TRBV19 to TRBJ1-5, with unresolved D. Germline CDR1 LNHDA, CDR2 SQIVND (reference sequence). Trimming shortened V by 3 bases and J by 4 bases, and 7 bases separated the two germline ends. The CDR3 length is 13 residues. The DNA for the CDR3 is TGTGCCAGTAGTATGTGGCAGAATCAGCCCCAGCATTTT. It yields the protein CASSMWQNQPQHF. Full variable domain (rest looked up from reference TRBV19 and TRBJ1-5): DGGITQSPKYLFRKEGQNVTLSCEQNLNHDAMYWYRQDPGQGLRLIYYSQIVNDFQKGDIAEGYSVSREKKESFPLTVTSAQKNPTAFYLCASSMWQNQPQHFGDGTRLSIL.

This chain connects TRBV6-5 to TRBJ1-1, with TRBD1 matching over 7 bases. Trimming at V came to 7 bases and at J to 5 bases, leaving 10 bases not matched to a gene. Germline CDR1 reads MNHEY; CDR2 reads SVGAGI. The CDR3 consists of 14 residues. CDR3 loop: CASNHKGAGTEAFF. CDR3 nucleotides: TGTGCCAGCAACCATAAGGGGGCGGGTACTGAAGCTTTCTTT.

The V call is TRBV28, the J call TRBJ1-1; unclear D gene. Germline V CDR1 and CDR2: MDHEN, SYDVKM. This CDR3 spans 12 amino acids. V lost 7 bases to trimming and J lost 0 bases, with 6 bases between them. This CDR3 reads CASTSVNTEAFF. CDR3 in DNA: TGTGCCAGCACGTCCGTGAACACTGAAGCTTTCTTT.

The chain employs TRBV2 and TRBJ2-6; no definite D call. Deletions cut 6 bases from V and 2 bases from J, with 11 bases between. The germline gives CDR1 SNHLY, CDR2 FYNNEI. The CDR3 spans 15 residues. The CDR3 coding sequence is TGTGCCAGCAGAGGTGGTGGGCCTGGGGCCAACGTCCTGACTTTC. Amino acid sequence: CASRGGGPGANVLTF.

The CDR3: CASSQTLQVGEQFF. The CDR3, as DNA: TGTGCCAGCAGCCAAACATTACAGGTTGGGGAGCAGTTCTTC. The V and J genes are TRBV7-9 and TRBJ2-1; TRBD1 is a possible D gene (5 bases). Germline CDR1 reads SEHNR; CDR2 reads FQNEAQ (reference sequence). The ends were cut back, 5 bases at V and 10 bases at J, with 18 bases in the middle. The CDR3 runs 14 residues.

This clone was detected a few times. A read error is likely, as this CDR3 ends without the conserved phenylalanine or tryptophan. Because the CDR3's place on the DNA is in doubt, the DNA is left out and the CDR3 is given as listed by TCRdb. The chain employs TRBV7-9 and TRBJ2-7; the table's D call, TRBD2, was not checked against the DNA. From germline, CDR1 is SEHNR and CDR2 FQNEAQ (reference sequence). The CDR3 contains 11 residues when both ends are counted. CDR3 amino acids: CASSLGSDLVI.

This chain connects TRBV5-5 to TRBJ1-3; 11 positions match TRBD1. V lost 4 bases, J lost 8 bases, and 8 bases stayed unmatched. Germline V gives CDR1 SGHKS, CDR2 YYEKEE (reference sequence). CDR3 length: 15 residues. The CDR3 is CASSLRGTGGDTIYF. CDR3 bases: TGTGCCAGCAGCCTCCGAGGGACAGGGGGGGACACCATATATTTT. Filled out from reference TRBV5-5 and TRBJ1-3, the complete variable domain reads DAGVTQSPTHLIKTRGQQVTLRCSPISGHKSVSWYQQVLGQGPQFIFQYYEKEERGRGNFPDRFSARQFPNYSSELNVNALLLGDSALYLCASSLRGTGGDTIYFGEGSWLTVV.

The chain recombines TRBV7-3 with TRBJ2-2; D is unclear. The CDR3 covers 15 residues. Germline CDR1 SGHTA, CDR2 FQGTGA. V gave up 4 bases and J gave up 4 bases, with 13 bases separating them. The CDR3 region has the DNA TGTGCCAGCAGCTCCAGGCCTTTGAGCACCGGGGAGCTGTTTTTT. As protein: CASSSRPLSTGELFF.

Comment on this clone: The same CDR3 arises from other DNA sequences in this sample as well. This rearrangement joins TRBV18 to TRBJ1-2, with D uncertain. This CDR3 has 14 residues. Germline CDR1 KGHSH, CDR2 LQKENI. Trimming removed 3 bases from V and 2 bases from J, with 10 bases in between. As DNA, the CDR3 is TGTGCCAGCTCACCTCCGGTGATAAACTATGGCTACACCTTC. Translating gives CASSPPVINYGYTF.

This clone has only a few counts. This chain joins TRBV3-1 (or the pseudogene TRBV3-2) and TRBJ1-2, with 8 bases lining up with TRBD1. This CDR3 region has 18 residues. Trimming at V came to 0 bases and at J to 3 bases, leaving 12 bases not matched to a gene. CDR1 LGHDT and CDR2 YNNKEL come from the germline V gene (reference sequence). In nucleotides, the CDR3 is TGTGCCAGCAGCCAAGATTTCGTAGGTTCGACAGGGGACTATGGCTACACCTTC. Protein sequence: CASSQDFVGSTGDYGYTF.

This clone was seen only once. V usage is TRBV4-3 and J usage is TRBJ1-6, with a possible D match to TRBD1 (6 bases). Germline CDR1 and CDR2: LGHNA and YSLEER. This CDR3 has 17 amino acids. V dropped 4 bases and J dropped 0 bases, with 13 bases sitting between them. In DNA, the CDR3 is TGCGCCAGCAGCCTCGGGACATCGAGCTCCTATAATTCACCCCTCCACTTT. This gives the protein CASSLGTSSSYNSPLHF.

This clone showed up just a few times. The CDR3 sequence is CASSLGTGASYEQYF. In DNA form, the CDR3 reads TGTGCCAGCAGCTTAGGGACAGGGGCATCCTACGAGCAGTACTTC. V is TRBV5-4 and J is TRBJ2-7, with 10 bases fitting TRBD1. V lost 2 bases to trimming and J lost 1 base; unmatched junction nucleotides: 3. This CDR3 is built from 15 residues. Per the germline V gene, CDR1 is SGHNT and CDR2 is YYREEE (reference sequence).

The rearrangement links TRBV6-5 to TRBJ2-7, with 7 bases identical to TRBD1. Trimming at V came to 5 bases and at J to 3 bases, leaving 7 bases not matched to a gene. Germline lookup yields CDR1 MNHEY and CDR2 SVGAGI. This CDR3 is built from 14 residues. In nucleotides, the CDR3 is TGTGCCAGCAGTCCTCCGGGACAGCTCTACGAGCAGTACTTC. Amino acids: CASSPPGQLYEQYF.

The gene calls are TRBV3-1 (or the pseudogene TRBV3-2) and TRBJ1-2; D is perhaps TRBD1 (5 bases). This CDR3 has 13 amino acids. Germline CDR1 reads LGHDT; CDR2 reads YNNKEL (reference sequence). Trimming removed 4 bases at V and 6 bases at J, with 12 bases between. This CDR3 is CASSLTGGDGYTF. The CDR3 DNA follows: TGTGCCAGCAGCCTTACCGGGGGGGATGGCTACACCTTC.

The chain uses TRBV2 and TRBJ2-1; 10 bases fit TRBD2. After removal of 8 bases from V and 9 bases from J, the junction contained 13 bases not matched to a gene. This CDR3 region has 15 residues. Germline V CDR1 and CDR2: SNHLY, FYNNEI. CDR3 in DNA: TGTGCCAGCTTAGCCCTAGCGGGAGCACTGGGTGAGCAGTTCTTC. Protein: CASLALAGALGEQFF. Looking up the rest from reference TRBV2 and TRBJ2-1 gives the full variable domain: EPEVTQTPSHQVTQMGQEVILRCVPISNHLYFYWYRQILGQKVEFLVSFYNNEISEKSEIFDDQFSVERPDGSNFTLKIRSTKLEDSAMYFCASLALAGALGEQFFGPGTRLTVL.